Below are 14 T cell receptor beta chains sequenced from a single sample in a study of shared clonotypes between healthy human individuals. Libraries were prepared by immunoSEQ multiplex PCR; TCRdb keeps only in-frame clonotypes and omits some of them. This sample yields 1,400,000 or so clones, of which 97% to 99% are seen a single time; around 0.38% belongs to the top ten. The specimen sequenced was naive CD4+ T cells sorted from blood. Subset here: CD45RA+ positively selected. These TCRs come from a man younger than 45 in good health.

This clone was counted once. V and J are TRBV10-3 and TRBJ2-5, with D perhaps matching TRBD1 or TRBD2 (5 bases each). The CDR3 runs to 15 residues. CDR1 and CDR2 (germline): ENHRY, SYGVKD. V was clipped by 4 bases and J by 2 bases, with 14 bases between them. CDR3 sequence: CAISGGERTQETQYF. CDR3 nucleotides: TGTGCCATCAGTGGGGGCGAGCGGACTCAAGAGACCCAGTACTTC.

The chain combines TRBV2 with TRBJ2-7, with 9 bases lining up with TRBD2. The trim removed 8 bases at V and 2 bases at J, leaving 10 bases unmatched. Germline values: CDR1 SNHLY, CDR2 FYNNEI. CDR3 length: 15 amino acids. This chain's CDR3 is CASCPAGGPTYEQYF. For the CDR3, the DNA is TGTGCCAGCTGCCCGGCGGGAGGGCCAACCTACGAGCAGTACTTC. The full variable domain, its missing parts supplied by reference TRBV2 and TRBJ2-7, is EPEVTQTPSHQVTQMGQEVILRCVPISNHLYFYWYRQILGQKVEFLVSFYNNEISEKSEIFDDQFSVERPDGSNFTLKIRSTKLEDSAMYFCASCPAGGPTYEQYFGPGTRLTVT.

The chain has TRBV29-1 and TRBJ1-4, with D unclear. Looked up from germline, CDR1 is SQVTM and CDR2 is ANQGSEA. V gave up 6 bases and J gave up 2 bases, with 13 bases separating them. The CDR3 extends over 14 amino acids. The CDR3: CSVLAVGTNEKLFF. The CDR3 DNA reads TGCAGCGTCCTTGCGGTGGGCACTAATGAAAAACTGTTTTTT.

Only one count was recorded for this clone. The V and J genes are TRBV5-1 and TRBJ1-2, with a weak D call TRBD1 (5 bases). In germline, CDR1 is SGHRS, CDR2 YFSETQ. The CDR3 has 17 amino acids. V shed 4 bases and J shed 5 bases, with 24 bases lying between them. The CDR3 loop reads CASSPGMSGDGTYGYTF. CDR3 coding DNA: TGCGCCAGCAGCCCTGGCATGTCGGGCGACGGGACGTATGGCTACACCTTC.

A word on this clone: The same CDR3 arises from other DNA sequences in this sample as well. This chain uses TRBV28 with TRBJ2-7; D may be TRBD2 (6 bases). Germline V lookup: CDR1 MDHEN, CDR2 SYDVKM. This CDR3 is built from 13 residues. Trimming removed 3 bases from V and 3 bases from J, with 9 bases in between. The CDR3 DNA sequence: TGTGCCAGCAGTTTGGGACTCCGCTACGAGCAGTACTTC. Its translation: CASSLGLRYEQYF.

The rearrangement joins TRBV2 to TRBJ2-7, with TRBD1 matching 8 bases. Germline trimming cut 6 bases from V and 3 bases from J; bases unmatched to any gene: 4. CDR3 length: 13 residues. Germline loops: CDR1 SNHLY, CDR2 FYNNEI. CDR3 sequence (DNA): TGTGCCAGCAGAAAAGACAGGGGCTACGAGCAGTACTTC. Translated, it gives CASRKDRGYEQYF.

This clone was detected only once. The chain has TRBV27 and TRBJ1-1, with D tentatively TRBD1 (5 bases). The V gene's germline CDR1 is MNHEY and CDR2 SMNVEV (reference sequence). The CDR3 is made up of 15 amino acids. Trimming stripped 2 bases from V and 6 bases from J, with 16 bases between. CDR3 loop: CASSLGWGPPAEAFF. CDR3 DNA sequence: TGTGCCAGCAGTTTAGGGTGGGGACCCCCTGCTGAAGCTTTCTTT.

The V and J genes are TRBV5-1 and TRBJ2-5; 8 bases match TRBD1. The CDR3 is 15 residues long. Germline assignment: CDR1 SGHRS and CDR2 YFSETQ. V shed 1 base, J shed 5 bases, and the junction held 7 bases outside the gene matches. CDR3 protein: CASSLSRGRGETQYF. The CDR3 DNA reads TGCGCCAGCAGCTTGTCCAGGGGGCGCGGTGAGACCCAGTACTTC.

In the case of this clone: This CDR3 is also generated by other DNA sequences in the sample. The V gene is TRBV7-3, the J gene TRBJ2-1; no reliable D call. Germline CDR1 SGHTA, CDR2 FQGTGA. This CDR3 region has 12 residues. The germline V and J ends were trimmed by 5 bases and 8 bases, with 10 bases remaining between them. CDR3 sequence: CASSLGRDEQFF. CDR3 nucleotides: TGTGCCAGCAGCCTAGGGCGCGATGAGCAGTTCTTC.

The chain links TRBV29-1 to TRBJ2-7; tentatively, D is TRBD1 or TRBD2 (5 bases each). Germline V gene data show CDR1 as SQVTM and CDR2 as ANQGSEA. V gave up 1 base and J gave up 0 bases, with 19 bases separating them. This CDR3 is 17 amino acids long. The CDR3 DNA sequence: TGCAGCGTTGAAGGTCAAGGGACGAGTGTACGCTCCTACGAGCAGTACTTC. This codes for CSVEGQGTSVRSYEQYF.

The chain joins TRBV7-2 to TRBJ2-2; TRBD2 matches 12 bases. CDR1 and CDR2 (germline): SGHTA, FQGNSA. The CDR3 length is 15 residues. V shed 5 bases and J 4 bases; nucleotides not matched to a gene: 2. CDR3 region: CASSPSGRATGELFF. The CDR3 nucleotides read TGTGCCAGCAGCCCTAGCGGGAGGGCCACCGGGGAGCTGTTTTTT.

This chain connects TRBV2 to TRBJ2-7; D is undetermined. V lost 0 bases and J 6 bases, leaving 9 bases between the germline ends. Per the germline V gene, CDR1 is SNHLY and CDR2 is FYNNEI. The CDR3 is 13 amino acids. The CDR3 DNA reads TGTGCCAGCAGTGAAGCGCTTTTGGGCGAGCAGTACTTC. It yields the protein CASSEALLGEQYF.

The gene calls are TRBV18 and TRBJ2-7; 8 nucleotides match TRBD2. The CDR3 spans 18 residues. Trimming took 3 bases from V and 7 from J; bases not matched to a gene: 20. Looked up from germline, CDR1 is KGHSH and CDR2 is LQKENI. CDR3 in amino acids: CASSPASGSNSNGGEQYF. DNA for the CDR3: TGTGCCAGCTCACCTGCAAGCGGGAGTAACAGCAACGGAGGAGAGCAGTACTTC.

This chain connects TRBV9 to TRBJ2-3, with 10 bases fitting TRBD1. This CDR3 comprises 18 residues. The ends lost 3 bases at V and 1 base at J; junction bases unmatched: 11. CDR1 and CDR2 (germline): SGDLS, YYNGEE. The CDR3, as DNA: TGTGCCAGCAGCGACACTCCGGGACAGGGGATCCGCACAGATACGCAGTATTTT. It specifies CASSDTPGQGIRTDTQYF.